What follows are 31 T cell receptor beta chains derived from one specimen sequenced in a study of shared clonotypes between healthy human individuals. CD8 cells regarded as naive lacked CD45RO, were positively chosen for CCR7, and omitted terminally differentiated effector memory CD45RA+ cells. TCRdb keeps only in-frame clones here, not all; method: immunoSEQ multiplex PCR. The data hold 450,000 to 700,000 clones, with just under 97% observed a single time. Sequencing was performed on naive CD8+ T cells sorted from blood. The receptor source for this set is a woman aged 25 to 39 in good health.

V is TRBV27 and J is TRBJ2-7; 12 bases align to TRBD1. Germline values: CDR1 MNHEY, CDR2 SMNVEV (reference sequence). Trimming removed 1 base from V and 5 bases from J; junction bases left unmatched: 3. The CDR3 has 15 amino acids. The CDR3 nucleotides read TGTGCCAGCAGTTTATATGGGACAGGGGGCGACGAGCAGTACTTC. This translates into CASSLYGTGGDEQYF.

About this clone: Distinct nucleotide sequences in the sample also encode this CDR3. The V call is TRBV25-1, the J call TRBJ2-1; TRBD2 aligns across 12 bases. J was trimmed by 9 bases and V by 4 bases; bases with no gene match: 4. CDR3 size: 14 residues. The germline V gene encodes CDR1 MGHDK and CDR2 SYGVNS. The CDR3 spells CASSGLAGGIEQFF. CDR3 coding DNA: TGTGCCAGCAGTGGTCTAGCGGGAGGGATTGAGCAGTTCTTC.

This chain uses TRBV6-1 with TRBJ1-2, with 8 bases aligning to TRBD1. The CDR3 spans 18 residues. The ends lost 2 bases at V and 2 bases at J; junction bases unmatched: 13. Germline values: CDR1 MNHNS, CDR2 SASEGT. The CDR3 region has the DNA TGTGCCAGCAGTGAATCGATGCCGGGACAGGACATCAACTATGGCTACACCTTC. Its protein is CASSESMPGQDINYGYTF.

Details on this clone: Other DNA sequences in this sample translate to the same CDR3. V and J are TRBV27 and TRBJ1-1; 7 bases are shared with TRBD1. CDR1 MNHEY and CDR2 SMNVEV come from the germline V gene (reference sequence). The V segment lost 3 bases and the J segment 5 bases; nucleotides outside the gene matches: 6. The CDR3 runs to 14 residues. The CDR3 loop is CASSFVGGGTEAFF. The CDR3 bases are TGTGCCAGCAGTTTTGTAGGGGGCGGAACTGAAGCTTTCTTT.

This chain uses TRBV11-3 with TRBJ2-1, with TRBD2 matching over 8 bases. CDR1 and CDR2 from the germline V gene are SGHNT and YENEEA. The V segment lost 0 bases and the J segment 8 bases; nucleotides outside the gene matches: 3. The CDR3 loop spans 14 amino acids. The CDR3 protein is CASSLEAGGDEQFF. CDR3 coding DNA: TGTGCCAGCAGCTTAGAGGCGGGAGGCGATGAGCAGTTCTTC.

DNA for the CDR3: TGTGCCAGCAGCGCGCCGGGACAGGCCTACGAGCAGTACTTC. Translated: CASSAPGQAYEQYF. The V call is TRBV7-9, the J call TRBJ2-7; the match to TRBD1 covers 8 bases. V dropped 5 bases and J dropped 2; count of bases not matched to a gene: 5. There are 14 residues in the CDR3. Germline loops: CDR1 SEHNR, CDR2 FQNEAQ (reference sequence).

This clone appeared a single time. The CDR3 sequence is CASSFAGVRVGETQYF. In DNA form, the CDR3 reads TGTGCCAGCAGTTTCGCGGGAGTAAGGGTAGGAGAGACCCAGTACTTC. This sequence joins TRBV27 and TRBJ2-5; 7 positions agree with TRBD2. This CDR3 has 16 residues. After removal of 3 bases from V and 4 bases from J, the junction contained 11 bases not matched to a gene. Germline V gene sequence: CDR1 MNHEY, CDR2 SMNVEV (reference sequence).

This rearrangement joins TRBV4-2 to TRBJ2-3; 16 bases fit TRBD2. V was clipped by 4 bases and J by 3 bases; unmatched bases: 22. Germline V gene data show CDR1 as LGHNA and CDR2 as YNFKEQ. CDR3 length: 23 amino acids. The DNA of the CDR3 is TGTGCCAGCAGCCCAAAGGGAGACGGGGGTTCGGGACTAGCGGGAGGGGGAACAGATACGCAGTATTTT. It encodes CASSPKGDGGSGLAGGGTDTQYF.

Comment on this clone: The identical CDR3 is also encoded by other nucleotide sequences in the sample. This chain uses TRBV5-1 with TRBJ1-1; a possible D gene is TRBD1 (6 bases). Germline V gene data show CDR1 as SGHRS and CDR2 as YFSETQ. The ends were cut back, 5 bases at V and 1 base at J, with 6 bases in the middle. The CDR3 has 12 residues. In nucleotides, the CDR3 is TGCGCCAGCAGAGGGGGGAACACTGAAGCTTTCTTT. Its protein product is CASRGGNTEAFF.

The chain is built from TRBV5-4 and TRBJ2-2; D is ambiguous. Germline-derived CDR1 and CDR2 are SGHNT and YYREEE (reference sequence). The CDR3 spans 14 residues. V lost 0 bases, J lost 1 base, and 4 bases lay in between. Written as DNA, the CDR3 is TGTGCCAGCAGCTTGGATGGGAACACCGGGGAGCTGTTTTTT. Translated: CASSLDGNTGELFF. Full variable domain (missing parts from reference TRBV5-4 and TRBJ2-2): ETGVTQSPTHLIKTRGQQVTLRCSSQSGHNTVSWYQQALGQGPQFIFQYYREEENGRGNFPPRFSGLQFPNYSSELNVNALELDDSALYLCASSLDGNTGELFFGEGSRLTVL.

CDR3 bases: TGCAGCTGCTGGGGAAGTGAGCAGTTCTTC. Its translation: CSCWGSEQFF. V is TRBV29-1 and J is TRBJ2-1; D not certain. Germline lookup yields CDR1 SQVTM and CDR2 ANQGSEA. The CDR3 is 10 amino acids. Trimming shortened V by 8 bases and J by 9 bases, and 11 bases separated the two germline ends.

This clone was recorded only once. The chain carries TRBV19 and TRBJ1-5; D uncertain. Trimming shortened V by 8 bases and J by 0 bases, and 14 bases separated the two germline ends. Germline V gene sequence: CDR1 LNHDA, CDR2 SQIVND (reference sequence). The CDR3 spans 15 residues. CDR3 DNA: TGTGCCAGTTCTCTATCACGGGGTAGCAATCAGCCCCAGCATTTT. Its translation: CASSLSRGSNQPQHF.

The genes are TRBV6-1 and TRBJ2-3; 9 positions agree with TRBD1. This CDR3 spans 15 amino acids. CDR1 and CDR2 from the germline V gene are MNHNS and SASEGT. V lost 3 bases, J lost 1 base, and 2 bases stayed unmatched. The chain's CDR3 is CASSDWTGGTDTQYF. The CDR3 coding sequence is TGTGCCAGCAGTGACTGGACAGGGGGCACAGATACGCAGTATTTT.

V usage is TRBV27 and J usage is TRBJ2-3; TRBD1 matches 10 bases. Germline V gives CDR1 MNHEY, CDR2 SMNVEV (reference sequence). V trimming: 8 bases; J trimming: 1 base; junction bases outside the gene matches: 12. The CDR3 contains 17 residues. CDR3 region: CASERMGGTGGTDTQYF. CDR3 bases: TGTGCCAGCGAGCGTATGGGGGGGACAGGGGGCACAGATACGCAGTATTTT.

The chain links TRBV19 to TRBJ1-5; D unclear. Germline V gene sequence: CDR1 LNHDA, CDR2 SQIVND (reference sequence). Trimming cost V 1 base and J 1 base, with 8 bases left between them. CDR3 length equals 15 residues. CDR3 bases: TGTGCCAGTAGTATAGGGGTTACCAGCAATCAGCCCCAGCATTTT. As protein: CASSIGVTSNQPQHF.

This rearrangement joins TRBV6-5 to TRBJ1-1; a possible D gene is TRBD1 (5 bases). Germline CDR1 MNHEY, CDR2 SVGAGI. The CDR3 loop spans 16 amino acids. With 0 bases removed from V and 0 bases from J, the gap between germline ends came to 11 bases. CDR3 in amino acids: CASSYSRDGVNTEAFF. For the CDR3, the DNA is TGTGCCAGCAGTTACTCGCGGGACGGGGTGAACACTGAAGCTTTCTTT.

The V call is TRBV28, the J call TRBJ1-4; TRBD1 is a possible D gene (5 bases). V lost 3 bases to trimming and J lost 12 bases, with 11 bases between them. This CDR3 is built from 12 residues. From germline, CDR1 is MDHEN and CDR2 SYDVKM. CDR3 nucleotide sequence: TGTGCCAGCAGTTTCTCAGGGTTGGAACTGTTTTTT. It specifies CASSFSGLELFF.

This clone was seen a single time. The chain links TRBV29-1 to TRBJ1-2; possibly TRBD1 for D (6 bases). The CDR3 consists of 15 residues. The V end was cut by 3 bases, the J end by 4 bases, with 18 bases between. Germline V lookup: CDR1 SQVTM, CDR2 ANQGSEA. The CDR3 bases are TGCAGCGTTGACTCCGGGACATTTCCCCTCTATGGCTACACCTTC. Residues: CSVDSGTFPLYGYTF.

The rearrangement uses TRBV6-5 and TRBJ2-3, with D possibly matching TRBD1 (5 bases). Trimming took 5 bases from V and 4 from J, leaving 10 bases between them. Germline CDR1 and CDR2: MNHEY and SVGAGI. This CDR3 spans 13 amino acids. CDR3 protein: CASSPDSPDTQYF. The CDR3 DNA reads as TGTGCCAGCAGTCCCGACAGCCCAGATACGCAGTATTTT.

This clone has just a few counts. This chain links TRBV27 with TRBJ2-7; no clear D gene. The V gene's germline CDR1 is MNHEY and CDR2 SMNVEV (reference sequence). V lost 8 bases and J 0 bases, leaving 14 bases between the germline ends. The CDR3 runs to 14 residues. In nucleotides, the CDR3 is TGTGCCAGCGCCTTCCCCGGATCCTCCTACGAGCAGTACTTC. Encoded protein: CASAFPGSSYEQYF.

V usage is TRBV7-9 and J usage is TRBJ1-2; no definite D call. The CDR3 runs to 13 residues. Germline CDR1 and CDR2: SEHNR and FQNEAQ (reference sequence). Trimming stripped 3 bases from V and 6 bases from J, with 11 bases between. The DNA of the CDR3 is TGTGCCAGCAGCTTCGGTCCCTCGGATGGCTACACCTTC. Protein product: CASSFGPSDGYTF.

This chain links TRBV5-1 with TRBJ2-7, with TRBD1 as a possible D gene (7 bases). Germline V gene sequence: CDR1 SGHRS, CDR2 YFSETQ. The V end lost 6 bases, the J end lost 0 bases, and 13 bases lay between the germline ends. CDR3 length: 14 amino acids. CDR3 nucleotides: TGCGCCAGCACCCAGCAGGGGGGCTCCTACGAGCAGTACTTC. Protein product: CASTQQGGSYEQYF.

This chain connects TRBV6-1 to TRBJ2-5, with D unresolved. The J call may be in error: the DNA end matches TRBJ2-7 better. CDR3 length: 12 amino acids. The germline gives CDR1 MNHNS, CDR2 SASEGT. Here the CDR3 reads CASNDLNYEQYF. CDR3 nucleotide sequence: TGTGCCAGCAACGACTTGAACTACGAGCAGTACTTC.

The chain uses TRBV19 and TRBJ2-1; 8 bases agree with TRBD1. This CDR3 is 13 amino acids long. J was trimmed by 6 bases and V by 7 bases; bases with no gene match: 5. Germline V CDR1 and CDR2: LNHDA, SQIVND (reference sequence). CDR3 region: CASNGQGPNEQFF. The CDR3 region has the DNA TGTGCCAGTAACGGACAGGGTCCCAATGAGCAGTTCTTC.

The chain carries TRBV27 and TRBJ1-5; possible D gene TRBD1, 5 bases. The germline V gene has CDR1 MNHEY and CDR2 SMNVEV (reference sequence). V dropped 2 bases and J dropped 4 bases, with 12 bases sitting between them. This CDR3 has 15 residues. The CDR3 DNA follows: TGTGCCAGCAGTTTACTATCAGGGTCGAATCAGCCCCAGCATTTT. Amino acid sequence: CASSLLSGSNQPQHF.

This chain links TRBV10-2 with TRBJ2-7, with D possibly matching TRBD1 (5 bases). The germline V and J ends were trimmed by 0 bases and 6 bases, with 15 bases remaining between them. This CDR3 spans 15 amino acids. Germline values: CDR1 WSHSY, CDR2 SAAADI. DNA for the CDR3: TGCGCCAGCAGTGAGTCGATGGGGCAGTATCGCGAGCAGTACTTC. As protein: CASSESMGQYREQYF.

The rearrangement joins TRBV6-1 to TRBJ2-7, with D uncertain. The CDR3 is 13 residues long. V shed 3 bases and J shed 3 bases, with 9 bases lying between them. Germline CDR1 is MNHNS and CDR2 is SASEGT. DNA of the CDR3: TGTGCCAGCAGTGAGGTAGCCGACTACGAGCAGTACTTC. This encodes CASSEVADYEQYF.

This chain links TRBV2 with TRBJ2-7, with D unresolved. CDR1 SNHLY and CDR2 FYNNEI come from the germline V gene. Trimming took 8 bases from V and 3 from J, leaving 14 bases between them. This CDR3 contains 13 residues. CDR3 bases: TGTGCCAGCGGCGTGGTCCAATACTACGAGCAGTACTTC. It codes for CASGVVQYYEQYF.

As for this clone: This CDR3 is also generated by other DNA sequences in the sample. This sequence joins TRBV6-5 and TRBJ2-7; maybe TRBD2 (6 bases). The germline CDR1 and CDR2 sequences are MNHEY and SVGAGI. The CDR3 has 12 residues. V gave up 6 bases and J gave up 4 bases, with 10 bases separating them. This CDR3 reads CASSPSGYEQYF. The CDR3 DNA reads TGTGCCAGCAGCCCAAGCGGGTACGAGCAGTACTTC.

The CDR3 loop reads CASSSRTSGIFNEQFF. CDR3 bases: TGTGCCAGCAGTTCCCGCACTAGCGGGATTTTCAATGAGCAGTTCTTC. The rearrangement uses TRBV27 and TRBJ2-1; TRBD2 aligns across 10 bases. This CDR3 has 16 amino acids. Germline V gives CDR1 MNHEY, CDR2 SMNVEV (reference sequence). The V segment lost 4 bases and the J segment 6 bases; nucleotides outside the gene matches: 9.

On this clone: This sample includes further DNA sequences coding for the same CDR3. This chain joins TRBV28 and TRBJ2-7, with D perhaps matching TRBD2 (5 bases). Germline lookup yields CDR1 MDHEN and CDR2 SYDVKM. Trimming removed 2 bases at V and 2 bases at J, with 7 bases between. The CDR3 covers 13 residues. The CDR3 coding sequence is TGTGCCAGCAGTTTACTAGCCGCCTACGAGCAGTACTTC. Protein sequence: CASSLLAAYEQYF.